This T cell receptor (beta chain) was identified in a study of early T cells in non-severe SARS-CoV-2 infection. Germline values: CDR1 SGHTS, CDR2 YDEGEE. The V gene lost 2 bases and the J gene lost 4 bases, with 4 bases spanning the gap. This CDR3 is 12 amino acids long. TCRdb recomputed calls from the 5' RACE reads with MiXCR, one row per CDR3 protein. This table holds 40,000 to 50,000 distinct CDR3 sequences, 5.4% found once. This clonotype was observed at least ten times. This specimen was whole blood, taken at baseline. The receptor's source is an adult who was a healthcare worker with PCR-confirmed SARS-CoV-2 infection or an uninfected control (not recorded which). V usage is TRBV5-8 and J usage is TRBJ2-1, with D hard to call. CDR3 nucleotide sequence: TGTGCCAGCAGCTTCGGATACAATGAGCAGTTCTTC. Its protein product is CASSFGYNEQFF.